This T cell receptor (beta chain) was sequenced during a study of T cell repertoires in cytomegalovirus infection. For the study at large: The authors relied on CMV epitopes, both recently identified HLA-C-restricted and well-studied HLA-B-restricted.

Comment on this clonotype: No antigen is known for it.

Study conclusions and caveats: Ex vivo responses were dominated by HLA-C-restricted CMV-specific TCR beta clonotypes.

Germline loops: CDR1 SQVTM, CDR2 ANQGSEA. V was shortened by 7 bases and J by 0 bases, with 10 bases between the two germline ends. This CDR3 spans 13 amino acids. Using its own MiXCR run on the reads, TCRdb lists one record per CDR3 protein. The repertoire holds about 890,000 distinct CDR3 sequences, with approximately 31% as singletons. The starting material was cultured CD8+ T cells from PBMCs, obtained from culture after CMV antigen stimulation. This receptor was obtained from a human donor in good health (CMV status not recorded). Some clones in this sample may be carry-over from other donors' samples. The chain uses TRBV29-1 and TRBJ1-3; D is ambiguous. The chain's CDR3 is CSGTGISGNTIYF. The CDR3, as DNA: TGCAGCGGAACGGGGATCTCTGGAAACACCATATATTTT.